Below are 11 T cell receptor beta chains sequenced from a single sample in a study of T cell repertoires in cytomegalovirus infection. TCRdb independently ran MiXCR on the reads; one entry per CDR3 protein. The repertoire holds about 600,000 distinct CDR3 sequences, with 20% to 25% as singletons. The specimen was CD8+ T cells from PBMCs. Source of these receptors: a human donor in good health (CMV status not recorded). Some clones in this sample may be carry-over from other donors' samples.

As for this clonotype: In this CDR3 the conserved last residue, phenylalanine or tryptophan, is missing, so a read error is likely. The chain joins TRBV27 to TRBJ2-5, with 15 bases matching TRBD2. The length of the CDR3 is 16 residues. CDR1 is MNHEY, CDR2 SMNVEV, per germline (reference sequence). V shed 5 bases, J shed 4 bases, and the junction held 5 bases outside the gene matches. The DNA of the CDR3 is TGTGCCAGCAGTACTGGACTAGCGGGGGGGCCAGAGACCCAGTACTGC. Amino acids: CASSTGLAGGPETQYC.

V gene TRBV5-5 combines with J gene TRBJ2-7, with no clear D. This CDR3 spans 14 amino acids. Trimming left V 4 bases short and J 6 bases short, with 17 bases between. Per germline, CDR1 SGHKS and CDR2 YYEKEE (reference sequence). The CDR3 protein is CASSPGPQFIEQYV. CDR3 sequence (DNA): TGTGCCAGCAGCCCCGGACCCCAGTTCATCGAGCAGTACGTC.

This clonotype was observed at least ten times. V gene TRBV4-1 combines with J gene TRBJ1-1; D is unclear. V shed 1 base and J shed 1 base, with 10 bases lying between them. The CDR3 loop spans 15 amino acids. Germline loops: CDR1 MGHRA, CDR2 YSYEKL. The CDR3 bases are TGCGCCAGCAGCCAAGCTTGGACGGAGAACACTGAAGCTTTCTTT. It translates to CASSQAWTENTEAFF.

J is TRBJ2-1 and V is TRBV19; 8 bases are shared with TRBD2. CDR1 LNHDA and CDR2 SQIVND come from the germline V gene (reference sequence). The CDR3 is 17 amino acids. With V trimmed by 7 bases and J by 3 bases, 14 bases remained unmatched. The CDR3 region has the DNA TGTGCCAGTAATAGTAGGACGGGGGGGTCTTACTACAATGAGCAGTTCTTC. Translating gives CASNSRTGGSYYNEQFF.

This clonotype was found many times. The genes are TRBV12-3 or TRBV12-4 and TRBJ1-1; 8 bases are a match to TRBD1. V lost 5 bases and J lost 1; bases outside the gene matches: 6. The CDR3 has 15 residues. The CDR3 is CASSLQGATNTEAFF. For the CDR3, the DNA is TGTGCCAGCAGTCTGCAGGGGGCGACGAACACTGAAGCTTTCTTT.

This clonotype occurred many times. The CDR3 sequence: CASSHTLQGSTWPTNEKLFF. The CDR3 nucleotides read TGTGCCAGCAGCCATACACTGCAGGGGTCGACCTGGCCGACTAATGAAAAACTGTTTTTT. The genes are TRBV11-2 and TRBJ1-4, with a weak D call TRBD1 (6 bases). Trimming left V 5 bases short and J 2 bases short, with 27 bases between. The germline V gene has CDR1 SGHAT and CDR2 FQNNGV. The CDR3 totals 20 residues.

This clonotype appeared once. The J gene is TRBJ1-2, the V gene TRBV15; tentatively, D is TRBD1 (5 bases). Germline CDR1 reads LNHNV; CDR2 reads YYDKDF (reference sequence). The CDR3 is 15 residues long. Trimming pared 5 bases from V and 4 bases from J, leaving 17 bases between. The CDR3 reads CATSGGGPAGYGYTF. The CDR3 nucleotides read TGTGCCACCAGCGGGGGAGGACCAGCGGGCTATGGCTACACCTTC.

V gene TRBV29-1 combines with J gene TRBJ2-7; weak D call: TRBD1 (6 bases). CDR1 and CDR2 from the germline V gene are SQVTM and ANQGSEA. The CDR3 extends over 13 amino acids. The ends were cut back, 2 bases at V and 2 bases at J, with 10 bases in the middle. The CDR3, as DNA: TGCAGCGTTGAATGGGGGCCCACCTACGAGCAGTACTTC. This codes for CSVEWGPTYEQYF.

The rearrangement links TRBV27 to TRBJ1-1, with D perhaps TRBD1 (6 bases). Germline CDR1 reads MNHEY; CDR2 reads SMNVEV (reference sequence). CDR3 length equals 14 residues. The V gene lost 2 bases and the J gene lost 6 bases, with 13 bases spanning the gap. The CDR3 nucleotides are TGTGCCAGCAGTTTAGGGGGCAGTAGTGCTGAAGCTTTCTTT. Its protein product is CASSLGGSSAEAFF.

The chain employs TRBV7-8 and TRBJ2-1; TRBD2 agrees at 9 bases. Germline CDR1 and CDR2: SGHVS and FQNEAQ. This CDR3 region has 18 residues. V lost 2 bases to trimming and J lost 5 bases; unmatched junction nucleotides: 13. CDR3 region: CASSLSRGGGREDNEQFF. CDR3 DNA sequence: TGTGCCAGCAGCTTATCCCGCGGGGGGGGTAGGGAGGACAATGAGCAGTTCTTC.

The genes are TRBV12-3 or TRBV12-4 and TRBJ2-1; 10 positions agree with TRBD1. The V segment lost 7 bases and the J segment 9 bases; nucleotides outside the gene matches: 9. The CDR3 runs to 14 residues. CDR3: CASTLRDRGSEQFF. In DNA, the CDR3 is TGTGCCAGCACTCTCCGGGACAGGGGAAGTGAGCAGTTCTTC.